What follows is one T cell receptor beta chain and its context. V lost 0 bases and J lost 3; bases outside the gene matches: 14. The CDR3 covers 18 residues. Germline values: CDR1 LGHDT, CDR2 YNNKEL (reference sequence). The sample comes from a study of blood T cell repertoires in COVID-19. Overall study: Samples came from the United States, Italy and Spain, spanning acute and convalescent COVID-19.

Assay: immunoSEQ multiplex PCR; the TCRdb copy retains only in-frame clones and omits some. The table lists 450,000 or so clones, roughly 90% of them singletons. The sample comprised peripheral blood. The chain joins TRBV3-1 (or the pseudogene TRBV3-2) to TRBJ2-7, with 7 bases matching TRBD1. The sequence derives from a woman aged 40 to 49 with COVID-19, enrolled during active disease. The CDR3 DNA is TGTGCCAGCAGCCAAGAGACCCTAACAGGGGCCCTAAACTACGAGCAGTACTTC. Protein product: CASSQETLTGALNYEQYF.